The rows below give T cell receptor beta chains drawn from one sample of a study of cytomegalovirus exposure and HLA in healthy donors. Profiled with immunoSEQ multiplex PCR; TCRdb holds only in-frame clones, not every one. The sample shows 150,000 to 200,000 clones, 70% to 90% of them seen only once. The specimen was PBMCs. Receptors originate from a man between 18 and 35 years old in good health and CMV-seronegative. CDR3s include the opening cysteine and the closing phenylalanine or tryptophan. The D gene is left open where the match is weak. Some rows mark clone size as missing; the rest say once, few, many or name a class of expanded clone.

size,J,D,length,V,CDR3,DNA
.,TRBJ1-1,.,19,TRBV29-1,CSVHSAGRGGYYSHTEAFF,TGCAGCGTTCATAGTGCCGGGAGGGGGGGCTATTACTCTCACACTGAAGCTTTCTTT
.,TRBJ1-5,.,16,TRBV19,CASSSPGGGLNQPQHF,TGTGCCAGTAGTAGCCCCGGGGGGGGTTTGAATCAGCCCCAGCATTTT
.,TRBJ2-3,.,15,TRBV5-1,CASSLAGDGTDTQYF,TGCGCCAGCAGCTTGGCGGGGGACGGCACAGATACGCAGTATTTT
.,TRBJ1-5,.,14,TRBV6-1,CASRHRMGNQPQHF,TGTGCCAGCAGGCACAGGATGGGCAATCAGCCCCAGCATTTT
once,TRBJ2-1,TRBD1,15,TRBV6-5,CASSPGGQGADEQFF,TGTGCCAGCAGCCCCGGCGGGCAGGGGGCCGATGAGCAGTTCTTC
.,TRBJ2-1,TRBD2,16,TRBV19,CASSGSGKSSYNEQFF,TGTGCCAGTAGTGGTAGCGGGAAGAGCTCCTACAATGAGCAGTTCTTC
.,TRBJ2-5,.,15,TRBV5-4,CASSLGWQSQETQYF,TGTGCCAGCAGCTTGGGGTGGCAGTCTCAAGAGACCCAGTACTTC
.,TRBJ1-5,TRBD1,14,TRBV7-9,CASRPGGANQPQHF,TGTGCCAGCAGGCCAGGGGGCGCGAATCAGCCCCAGCATTTT
.,TRBJ2-7,TRBD2,15,TRBV6-5,CASRGLAGGPAEQYF,TGTGCCAGCAGGGGATTAGCGGGAGGGCCGGCCGAGCAGTACTTC
.,TRBJ1-5,.,15,TRBV4-2,CASSRTGNGNQPQHF,TGTGCCAGCAGCCGCACAGGGAATGGCAATCAGCCCCAGCATTTT
.,TRBJ2-7,TRBD1,15,TRBV6-5,CASRLENRGTYEQYF,TGTGCCAGCAGACTTGAAAACAGGGGGACCTACGAGCAGTACTTC
.,TRBJ2-2,TRBD1,16,TRBV5-4,CASSHIGTGLTGELFF,TGTGCCAGCAGCCACATTGGGACAGGGTTGACCGGGGAGCTGTTTTTT
.,TRBJ1-1,TRBD1,16,TRBV10-3,CAIRADRGLVNTEAFF,TGTGCCATCAGAGCGGACAGGGGATTAGTGAACACTGAAGCTTTCTTT
.,TRBJ1-4,.,17,TRBV7-2,CASSLFSGGFHGEKLFF,TGTGCCAGCAGCTTATTTTCGGGAGGGTTTCATGGTGAAAAACTGTTTTTT
.,TRBJ2-1,.,14,TRBV27,CASSFSAPWDEQFF,TGTGCCAGCAGCTTTAGCGCCCCTTGGGATGAGCAGTTCTTC
.,TRBJ1-2,TRBD1,14,TRBV10-3,CAISESEGAYGYTF,TGTGCCATCAGTGAGTCTGAGGGGGCCTATGGCTACACCTTC
.,TRBJ1-3,.,14,TRBV5-1,CASSLRVAGNTIYF,TGCGCCAGCAGCTTGAGAGTTGCGGGCAACACCATATATTTT
.,TRBJ2-1,.,14,TRBV2,CASKLVGSGNEQFF,TGTGCCAGCAAATTGGTGGGGTCAGGGAATGAGCAGTTCTTC
.,TRBJ2-5,.,19,TRBV6-1,CASSEGGYLVEVTEETQYF,TGTGCCAGCAGTGAAGGGGGTTATTTAGTGGAGGTTACGGAAGAGACCCAGTACTTC
.,TRBJ2-5,TRBD2,13,TRBV7-2,CASSQWGEGTQYF,TGTGCCAGCAGCCAGTGGGGGGAGGGGACCCAGTACTTC
.,TRBJ2-2,TRBD1,16,TRBV11-3,CASSGRTGGNTGELFF,TGTGCCAGCAGCGGCCGGACAGGGGGTAACACCGGGGAGCTGTTTTTT
.,TRBJ2-1,TRBD1,15,TRBV4-1,CASSQGQGGTNEQFF,TGCGCCAGCAGCCAAGGACAGGGTGGGACGAATGAGCAGTTCTTC
.,TRBJ1-1,.,12,TRBV11-1,CASSLHAAEAFF,TGTGCCAGCAGCTTACACGCGGCTGAAGCTTTCTTT
.,TRBJ1-5,TRBD1,14,TRBV13,CASSSRQGNQPQHF,TGTGCCAGCAGCTCCCGACAGGGGAATCAGCCCCAGCATTTT
once,TRBJ1-5,.,14,TRBV6-1,CASSVWPADQPQHF,TGTGCCAGCAGTGTGTGGCCCGCGGATCAGCCCCAGCATTTT
.,TRBJ2-1,.,14,TRBV9,CASSTEQGRNEQFF,TGTGCCAGCAGTACCGAACAGGGGAGGAATGAGCAGTTCTTC
.,TRBJ2-7,.,15,TRBV5-1,CASSLDGGYLYEQYF,TGCGCCAGCAGCTTGGACGGCGGTTACCTCTACGAGCAGTACTTC
.,TRBJ2-3,TRBD2,15,TRBV19,CASKSARGITDTQYF,TGTGCCAGTAAATCAGCGCGGGGGATCACAGATACGCAGTATTTT
.,TRBJ1-1,TRBD1,16,TRBV5-1,CASSPGTGRGGTEAFF,TGCGCCAGCAGCCCGGGGACAGGCCGCGGGGGAACTGAAGCTTTCTTT
.,TRBJ2-2,TRBD1,14,TRBV7-9,CASSPGGPTGELFF,TGTGCCAGCAGCCCAGGGGGCCCCACCGGGGAGCTGTTTTTT
.,TRBJ2-2,TRBD1,12,TRBV4-1,CASSQVRDRLFF,TGCGCCAGCAGCCAAGTGCGGGACAGGTTGTTTTTT
.,TRBJ2-1,TRBD2,15,TRBV5-1,CASSLGSGRADEQFF,TGCGCCAGCAGCTTGGGAAGCGGGAGGGCCGATGAGCAGTTCTTC